The 28 T cell receptor beta chains below come from one sample, sequenced in a study of cytomegalovirus exposure and HLA in healthy donors. PCR employed 60 Vbeta and 13 Jbeta primers. The protocol was immunoSEQ multiplex PCR, while the TCRdb copy is restricted to in-frame clones and leaves out a portion. The data include 150,000 to 250,000 clones; the top ten clones carry less than 0.9%. The sequenced sample was PBMCs. These receptors were collected from a boy aged 5 to 17 in good health and CMV-seronegative.

The rearrangement joins TRBV11-2 to TRBJ2-3, with TRBD2 identical over 14 bases. Trimming at V came to 6 bases and at J to 5 bases, leaving 16 bases not matched to a gene. The CDR3 sequence is 19 residues long. CDR1 SGHAT and CDR2 FQNNGV come from the germline V gene. CDR3 coding DNA: TGTGCCAGCAGTACCCGGACTAGCGGGGGGCCGATTGAACGAGATACGCAGTATTTT. Protein: CASSTRTSGGPIERDTQYF. The full variable domain, in which reference TRBV11-2 and TRBJ2-3 provide the parts outside the CDR3, is EAGVAQSPRYKIIEKRQSVAFWCNPISGHATLYWYQQILGQGPKLLIQFQNNGVVDDSQLPKDRFSAERLKGVDSTLKIQPAKLEDSAVYLCASSTRTSGGPIERDTQYFGPGTRLTVL.

The V gene is TRBV27, the J gene TRBJ1-6; 8 positions agree with TRBD1. Germline CDR1 is MNHEY and CDR2 is SMNVEV (reference sequence). The CDR3 spans 14 residues. J lost 9 bases, V lost 4 bases, and 5 bases had no gene match. The CDR3 loop is CASSWGQASSPLHF. For the CDR3, the DNA is TGTGCCAGCAGTTGGGGACAGGCATCTTCACCCCTCCACTTT.

The rearrangement links TRBV4-1 to TRBJ1-2; 7 bases match TRBD1. V lost 0 bases to trimming and J lost 4 bases; unmatched junction nucleotides: 8. This CDR3 has 16 amino acids. CDR1 is MGHRA, CDR2 YSYEKL, per germline. Here the CDR3 reads CASSQDGSGGTYGYTF. The CDR3 DNA reads as TGCGCCAGCAGCCAAGATGGGTCAGGGGGGACCTATGGCTACACCTTC.

This chain uses TRBV5-4 with TRBJ1-5; 12 bases are shared with TRBD1. V shed 2 bases and J 7 bases; nucleotides not matched to a gene: 10. CDR1 is SGHNT and CDR2 is YYREEE in the germline V gene (reference sequence). This CDR3 spans 17 amino acids. The CDR3 sequence: CASSFYPGQGARQPQHF. DNA for the CDR3: TGTGCCAGCAGCTTTTATCCGGGACAGGGGGCTCGGCAGCCCCAGCATTTT.

This chain joins TRBV2 and TRBJ2-5, with D possibly TRBD1 on 6 matching bases. CDR1 is SNHLY and CDR2 is FYNNEI in the germline V gene. The CDR3 is 15 residues long. V gave up 4 bases and J gave up 5 bases, with 17 bases separating them. CDR3 bases: TGTGCCAGCAGTGTATCCCCCAGTGACAGGGAGACCCAGTACTTC. Amino acids: CASSVSPSDRETQYF.

The chain recombines TRBV13 with TRBJ1-2; D is uncertain. Germline values: CDR1 PRHDT, CDR2 FYEKMQ (reference sequence). The CDR3 spans 15 residues. Trimming removed 0 bases from V and 4 bases from J, with 12 bases in between. The CDR3 spells CASSLGQNLAYGYTF. Here the CDR3 DNA reads TGTGCCAGCAGCTTAGGACAGAACCTAGCCTATGGCTACACCTTC.

The chain links TRBV4-2 to TRBJ1-2; TRBD1 matches 10 bases. The CDR3 totals 17 residues. The V and J ends lost 0 bases and 1 base, in that order; junction bases with no gene match: 5. The germline gives CDR1 LGHNA, CDR2 YNFKEQ. In nucleotides, the CDR3 is TGTGCCAGCAGCCAAGAAGGAGGACAGGGGGTTAACTATGGCTACACCTTC. It encodes CASSQEGGQGVNYGYTF.

The chain carries TRBV6-9 and TRBJ1-1; tentatively, D is TRBD1 (6 bases). The CDR3 length is 13 residues. V lost 8 bases to trimming and J lost 7 bases, with 17 bases between them. The germline gives CDR1 MNHGY, CDR2 SVAAGI. The CDR3 DNA follows: TGTGCCAGCGGTTGGGAGGGGGGGGGTGAAGCTTTCTTT. Translation: CASGWEGGGEAFF.

The rearrangement joins TRBV4-2 to TRBJ2-1; D possibly corresponds to TRBD1 (5 bases). From germline, CDR1 is LGHNA and CDR2 YNFKEQ. This CDR3 is built from 14 residues. V was pared by 4 bases and J by 1 base, with 8 bases between. The CDR3 protein is CASSPGQSYNEQFF. CDR3 DNA sequence: TGTGCCAGCAGCCCCGGACAATCCTACAATGAGCAGTTCTTC.

The chain has TRBV19 and TRBJ1-2, with 9 bases that match TRBD1. This CDR3 is built from 13 residues. J lost 6 bases, V lost 3 bases, and 2 bases had no gene match. Germline V CDR1 and CDR2: LNHDA, SQIVND (reference sequence). As DNA, the CDR3 is TGTGCCAGTAGTATCGACAGGGGGAATGGCTACACCTTC. This gives the protein CASSIDRGNGYTF.

V and J are TRBV6-1 and TRBJ1-2; D possibly corresponds to TRBD1 (6 bases). The CDR3 loop spans 15 amino acids. The germline V and J ends were trimmed by 4 bases and 0 bases, with 12 bases remaining between them. CDR1 and CDR2 (germline): MNHNS, SASEGT. The CDR3 region is CASSARQAPNYGYTF. CDR3 nucleotides: TGTGCCAGCAGTGCTCGACAGGCTCCTAACTATGGCTACACCTTC.

The V and J genes are TRBV19 and TRBJ2-7; 8 nucleotides agree with TRBD1. The CDR3 has 17 residues. Trimming took 5 bases from V and 4 from J; bases not matched to a gene: 16. Germline V gene data show CDR1 as LNHDA and CDR2 as SQIVND (reference sequence). In DNA, the CDR3 is TGTGCCAGTAGTCCACCGACAGGGGAGGCTTCCGGATACGAGCAGTACTTC. This codes for CASSPPTGEASGYEQYF. Filled out from reference TRBV19 and TRBJ2-7, the complete variable domain reads DGGITQSPKYLFRKEGQNVTLSCEQNLNHDAMYWYRQDPGQGLRLIYYSQIVNDFQKGDIAEGYSVSREKKESFPLTVTSAQKNPTAFYLCASSPPTGEASGYEQYFGPGTRLTVT.

V usage is TRBV6-5 and J usage is TRBJ2-3; a possible D gene is TRBD1 (5 bases). Germline V lookup: CDR1 MNHEY, CDR2 SVGAGI. V was trimmed by 5 bases and J by 0 bases, leaving 12 bases between them. The CDR3 totals 15 residues. The CDR3: CASSGARPSTDTQYF. The CDR3 DNA sequence: TGTGCCAGCAGTGGGGCCCGACCTAGCACAGATACGCAGTATTTT.

V gene TRBV11-2 combines with J gene TRBJ2-1; 9 positions agree with TRBD2. V was clipped by 3 bases and J by 0 bases; unmatched bases: 9. The germline gives CDR1 SGHAT, CDR2 FQNNGV. The CDR3 is made up of 18 amino acids. The CDR3 sequence: CASSLPSGGSRSYNEQFF. The CDR3 DNA sequence: TGTGCCAGCAGCTTGCCCAGCGGGGGGTCGCGCTCCTACAATGAGCAGTTCTTC.

This rearrangement joins TRBV9 to TRBJ1-6, with D uncertain. The CDR3 spans 17 residues. Germline CDR1 reads SGDLS; CDR2 reads YYNGEE. V was trimmed by 4 bases and J by 8 bases, leaving 22 bases between them. The CDR3 spells CASSTRGDGRSYSPLHF. CDR3 in DNA: TGTGCCAGCAGCACCCGAGGTGATGGAAGAAGTTATTCACCCCTCCACTTT. Using reference TRBV9 and TRBJ1-6 for the parts outside the CDR3, the full variable domain is DSGVTQTPKHLITATGQRVTLRCSPRSGDLSVYWYQQSLDQGLQFLIQYYNGEERAKGNILERFSAQQFPDLHSELNLSSLELGDSALYFCASSTRGDGRSYSPLHFGNGTRLTVT.

CDR3 nucleotides: TGTGCCAGCAGCAGCGGGACAGGGAGCTCAGATACGCAGTATTTT. Encoded protein: CASSSGTGSSDTQYF. The chain carries TRBV5-6 and TRBJ2-3; 9 bases are shared with TRBD1. Unmatched junction bases numbered 7, after V lost 4 bases and J lost 4 bases. Germline loops: CDR1 SGHDT, CDR2 YYEEEE. This CDR3 contains 15 residues. Complete variable domain (other parts from reference TRBV5-6 and TRBJ2-3): DAGVTQSPTHLIKTRGQQVTLRCSPKSGHDTVSWYQQALGQGPQFIFQYYEEEERQRGNFPDRFSGHQFPNYSSELNVNALLLGDSALYLCASSSGTGSSDTQYFGPGTRLTVL.

The chain carries TRBV28 and TRBJ2-7, with 8 bases that match TRBD1. The CDR3 extends over 13 amino acids. Germline CDR1 and CDR2: MDHEN and SYDVKM. The V gene end was trimmed by 6 bases and the J gene end by 7 bases; junction bases not matched to a gene: 8. CDR3 sequence (DNA): TGTGCCAGCAGCGGACAGGGTGGAATAGAGCAGTACTTC. It yields the protein CASSGQGGIEQYF.

The rearrangement joins TRBV6-5 to TRBJ2-7; weak D call: TRBD1 (5 bases). V was shortened by 2 bases and J by 6 bases, with 14 bases between the two germline ends. CDR3 length equals 14 residues. Looked up from germline, CDR1 is MNHEY and CDR2 is SVGAGI. The CDR3 protein is CASSYGQGFTEQYF. The CDR3 region has the DNA TGTGCCAGCAGTTACGGGCAGGGTTTCACCGAGCAGTACTTC.

The chain combines TRBV2 with TRBJ2-1; the match to TRBD2 covers 9 bases. The CDR3 has 14 amino acids. Germline V gene sequence: CDR1 SNHLY, CDR2 FYNNEI. V shed 10 bases and J 10 bases; nucleotides not matched to a gene: 14. The DNA of the CDR3 is TGTGCCACACAGCGGGGGGTACTTAAAAGCGAGCAGTTCTTC. Amino acids: CATQRGVLKSEQFF.

This sequence joins TRBV18 and TRBJ2-5; 7 nucleotides match TRBD2. CDR3 size: 16 residues. Per germline, CDR1 KGHSH and CDR2 LQKENI. V lost 3 bases, J lost 5 bases, and 12 bases stayed unmatched. The CDR3 DNA reads as TGTGCCAGCTCACCCATGCTTTCAGGGCGGGAGGAGACCCAGTACTTC. This gives the protein CASSPMLSGREETQYF.

The V call is TRBV29-1, the J call TRBJ2-7; maybe TRBD1 (5 bases). The germline CDR1 and CDR2 sequences are SQVTM and ANQGSEA. Trimming cost V 0 bases and J 3 bases, with 12 bases left between them. There are 14 residues in the CDR3. The CDR3 region is CSVEDHRLGYEQYF. DNA of the CDR3: TGCAGCGTTGAAGATCACAGGTTGGGCTACGAGCAGTACTTC.

The chain uses TRBV7-7 and TRBJ1-1, with D possibly matching TRBD1 (5 bases). The CDR3 has 15 residues. Trimming cost V 5 bases and J 3 bases, with 16 bases left between them. The germline gives CDR1 SSHAT, CDR2 FNYEAQ (reference sequence). The CDR3 DNA reads as TGTGCCAGCAGCGAGTTTACAGGAACGGACACTGAAGCTTTCTTT. Its translation is CASSEFTGTDTEAFF.

The rearrangement links TRBV5-1 to TRBJ1-3; D is undetermined. The V and J ends lost 7 bases and 0 bases respectively, with 14 bases between them. Germline loops: CDR1 SGHRS, CDR2 YFSETQ. CDR3 length: 15 residues. CDR3 sequence: CASRVDGLSGNTIYF. The CDR3 bases are TGCGCCAGCCGGGTAGACGGCCTCTCTGGAAACACCATATATTTT. Complete variable domain (other parts from reference TRBV5-1 and TRBJ1-3): KAGVTQTPRYLIKTRGQQVTLSCSPISGHRSVSWYQQTPGQGLQFLFEYFSETQRNKGNFPGRFSGRQFSNSRSEMNVSTLELGDSALYLCASRVDGLSGNTIYFGEGSWLTVV.

The chain has TRBV4-3 and TRBJ2-1, with TRBD2 matching over 7 bases. Looked up from germline, CDR1 is LGHNA and CDR2 is YSLEER. V lost 0 bases and J lost 1; bases outside the gene matches: 6. This CDR3 has 17 amino acids. The CDR3 protein is CASSQERGGASYNEQFF. CDR3 coding DNA: TGCGCCAGCAGCCAAGAGAGGGGAGGGGCATCCTACAATGAGCAGTTCTTC.

The genes are TRBV30 and TRBJ1-2, with D unresolved. The CDR3 extends over 12 amino acids. Germline V gene sequence: CDR1 GTSNPN, CDR2 SVGIG (reference sequence). CDR3 nucleotide sequence: TGTGCTCGGAGTCCCGGGAGCGTCGGCTACACCTTC. Translated, it gives CARSPGSVGYTF.

The gene calls are TRBV7-2 and TRBJ2-3; 7 nucleotides line up with TRBD2. Germline loops: CDR1 SGHTA, CDR2 FQGNSA. V trimming: 7 bases; J trimming: 6 bases; junction bases outside the gene matches: 7. This CDR3 has 13 amino acids. The CDR3 loop reads CASTWGGVDTQYF. The CDR3 coding sequence is TGTGCCAGCACCTGGGGGGGGGTGGATACGCAGTATTTT.

This chain links TRBV9 with TRBJ1-5; D unclear. The CDR3 consists of 13 residues. The V end was cut by 5 bases, the J end by 7 bases, with 13 bases between. CDR1 and CDR2 (germline): SGDLS, YYNGEE. CDR3 protein: CASSRGEEQPQHF. The CDR3 DNA reads as TGTGCCAGCAGTCGCGGCGAGGAGCAGCCCCAGCATTTT.

The rearrangement uses TRBV4-1 and TRBJ1-2; D might be TRBD1 (5 bases). Trimming removed 1 base at V and 8 bases at J, with 11 bases between. The CDR3 is made up of 13 amino acids. Looked up from germline, CDR1 is MGHRA and CDR2 is YSYEKL. DNA for the CDR3: TGCGCCAGCAGCCAAGTGGGACTTGGCGGCTACACCTTC. This gives the protein CASSQVGLGGYTF.